These 26 T cell receptor beta chains were sequenced from one sample in a study of chemoradiotherapy in HPV16-positive cancers. Assay used: immunoSEQ multiplex PCR; TCRdb lists only in-frame clones, some missing. Among about 8,000 clones listed, roughly two thirds were seen once. Sampling took place from a patient who underwent chemoradiotherapy. The receptor set was obtained from a human donor with HPV-associated anogenital cancer.

CDR3 coding DNA: TGTGCCAGCAGCCAGGGACTAGCGGGAGAGACCCAGTACTTC. Translation: CASSQGLAGETQYF. This rearrangement joins TRBV9 to TRBJ2-5; 12 bases agree with TRBD2. The CDR3 is made up of 14 amino acids. The germline CDR1 and CDR2 sequences are SGDLS and YYNGEE. Trimming removed 4 bases from V and 4 bases from J; junction bases left unmatched: 2.

This clone was observed once. The V call is TRBV5-1, the J call TRBJ2-3, with 9 nucleotides matching TRBD1. V lost 2 bases to trimming and J lost 2 bases; unmatched junction nucleotides: 0. This CDR3 region has 14 residues. Germline V gives CDR1 SGHRS, CDR2 YFSETQ. The CDR3 loop is CASSLQGATDTQYF. The CDR3 nucleotides read TGCGCCAGCAGCTTACAGGGGGCCACAGATACGCAGTATTTT.

This chain connects TRBV9 to TRBJ2-3; D is tentatively TRBD1 or TRBD2 (6 bases each). Germline assignment: CDR1 SGDLS and CDR2 YYNGEE. The V and J ends lost 0 bases and 9 bases respectively, with 14 bases between them. The CDR3 is made up of 14 amino acids. The CDR3 nucleotides read TGTGCCAGCAGCGTAGAGGGGGGCCGAGGGACGCAGTATTTT. As protein: CASSVEGGRGTQYF.

J is TRBJ2-5 and V is TRBV21-1; whether TRBD2, the table's D call, matches the DNA was not checked. TRBV21-1 is listed as a pseudogene. This CDR3 is 17 amino acids long. CDR3 in DNA: TGTGCCAGCAGCACAAAATTGGGGACTAGCGGGCTAGAGACCCAGTACTTC. Its translation is CASSTKLGTSGLETQYF.

The V and J genes are TRBV6-7 and TRBJ1-1, with a possible D match to TRBD1 (5 bases). TRBV6-7 is an ORF, and what it does is uncertain. The germline V and J ends were trimmed by 2 bases and 5 bases, with 15 bases remaining between them. CDR3 length equals 15 residues. The DNA for the CDR3 is TGTGCCAGCAGTTACCACGGCAGGGTTGGAACTGAAGCTTTCTTT. This codes for CASSYHGRVGTEAFF.

The rearrangement uses TRBV11-2 and TRBJ1-1; D unresolved. The ends were cut back, 3 bases at V and 4 bases at J, with 12 bases in the middle. Germline-derived CDR1 and CDR2 are SGHAT and FQNNGV. The CDR3 covers 14 residues. The CDR3 DNA reads TGTGCCAGCAGCTTGGGGTCTAAGGGCACTGAAGCTTTCTTT. This encodes CASSLGSKGTEAFF.

This clone was counted once. The chain joins TRBV18 to TRBJ1-2; 7 bases agree with TRBD1. Trimming cost V 2 bases and J 5 bases; bases outside gene matches: 8. Per germline, CDR1 KGHSH and CDR2 LQKENI. The CDR3 is 15 amino acids. CDR3 protein: CASSPEEGQVYGYTF. In nucleotides, the CDR3 is TGTGCCAGCTCACCAGAAGAAGGACAGGTTTATGGCTACACCTTC. Based on the CDR3 plus reference TRBV18 and TRBJ1-2, the full variable domain is NAGVMQNPRHLVRRRGQEARLRCSPMKGHSHVYWYRQLPEEGLKFMVYLQKENIIDESGMPKERFSAEFPKEGPSILRIQQVVRGDSAAYFCASSPEEGQVYGYTFGSGTRLTVV.

The sample holds a few counts of this clone. The gene calls are TRBV5-1 and TRBJ2-2; D might be TRBD2 (6 bases). The CDR3 is 14 amino acids. V was shortened by 2 bases and J by 6 bases, with 11 bases between the two germline ends. Germline assignment: CDR1 SGHRS and CDR2 YFSETQ. CDR3 region: CASSLGTAAGELFF. CDR3 DNA sequence: TGCGCCAGCAGCTTAGGGACTGCCGCCGGGGAGCTGTTTTTT.

The J gene is TRBJ1-1, the V gene TRBV7-9; D is uncertain. Germline values: CDR1 SEHNR, CDR2 FQNEAQ (reference sequence). The ends were cut back, 6 bases at V and 4 bases at J, with 12 bases in the middle. This CDR3 is 13 amino acids long. The CDR3 nucleotides are TGTGCCAGCAGACCTAAGGAGGGCACTGAAGCTTTCTTT. Translation gives CASRPKEGTEAFF.

This chain connects TRBV30 to TRBJ1-1, with D hard to call. Germline-derived CDR1 and CDR2 are GTSNPN and SVGIG (reference sequence). The CDR3 has 11 amino acids. V was cut by 1 base and J by 6 bases, with 6 bases left in between. CDR3 bases: TGTGCCTGGAGTGAAGCGGCTGAAGCTTTCTTT. As protein: CAWSEAAEAFF.

This clone was seen more than once but under ten times. The rearrangement uses TRBV5-1 and TRBJ2-2; TRBD1 agrees at 8 bases. Germline loops: CDR1 SGHRS, CDR2 YFSETQ. This CDR3 spans 17 amino acids. J gave up 4 bases and V 0 bases, and 8 bases lay outside the gene matches. CDR3 loop: CASSLGGGQGSTGELFF. The CDR3 coding sequence is TGCGCCAGCAGCTTGGGGGGCGGACAGGGCAGCACCGGGGAGCTGTTTTTT.

The rearrangement links TRBV7-2 to TRBJ2-7, with TRBD1 identical over 7 bases. CDR1 and CDR2 from the germline V gene are SGHTA and FQGNSA. The CDR3 extends over 15 amino acids. J gave up 0 bases and V 1 base, and 3 bases lay outside the gene matches. CDR3 region: CASSLEPGGSYEQYF. CDR3 in DNA: TGTGCCAGCAGCTTAGAGCCAGGGGGCTCCTACGAGCAGTACTTC. Filled out from reference TRBV7-2 and TRBJ2-7, the complete variable domain reads GAGVSQSPSNKVTEKGKDVELRCDPISGHTALYWYRQSLGQGLEFLIYFQGNSAPDKSGLPSDRFSAERTGGSVSTLTIQRTQQEDSAVYLCASSLEPGGSYEQYFGPGTRLTVT.

The chain combines TRBV28 with TRBJ1-2, with TRBD1 matching 7 bases. Looked up from germline, CDR1 is MDHEN and CDR2 is SYDVKM. The CDR3 has 15 amino acids. The ends lost 2 bases at V and 3 bases at J; junction bases unmatched: 6. In DNA form, the CDR3 reads TGTGCCAGCAGTTTACCAGGGACAGTAGACTATGGCTACACCTTC. Its translation: CASSLPGTVDYGYTF.

The chain carries TRBV2 and TRBJ2-3; 8 nucleotides match TRBD2. CDR3 length: 16 amino acids. Germline V gives CDR1 SNHLY, CDR2 FYNNEI. With V trimmed by 5 bases and J by 4 bases, 11 bases remained unmatched. DNA for the CDR3: TGTGCCAGCAGTCCGGACCCTGGACTAGCAGCAGATACGCAGTATTTT. Its translation: CASSPDPGLAADTQYF. Full variable domain (outside the CDR3, taken from reference TRBV2 and TRBJ2-3): EPEVTQTPSHQVTQMGQEVILRCVPISNHLYFYWYRQILGQKVEFLVSFYNNEISEKSEIFDDQFSVERPDGSNFTLKIRSTKLEDSAMYFCASSPDPGLAADTQYFGPGTRLTVL.

This clone was counted a few times. The gene calls are TRBV30 and TRBJ1-2, with no clear D. CDR1 is GTSNPN, CDR2 SVGIG, per germline (reference sequence). The CDR3 has 14 amino acids. V lost 8 bases, J lost 0 bases, and 16 bases lay in between. The CDR3 reads CARATQLANYGYTF. DNA for the CDR3: TGTGCCCGAGCGACTCAATTAGCTAACTATGGCTACACCTTC.

The genes are TRBV15 and TRBJ2-5; the D gene is possibly TRBD1 (6 bases). V lost 4 bases and J lost 5, with 11 bases in between. Germline V lookup: CDR1 LNHNV, CDR2 YYDKDF (reference sequence). The CDR3 length is 13 residues. This CDR3 is CATSIDRWETQYF. CDR3 DNA sequence: TGTGCCACCAGCATTGACAGGTGGGAGACCCAGTACTTC. Combining the CDR3 with reference TRBV15 and TRBJ2-5 gives the whole variable domain DAMVIQNPRYQVTQFGKPVTLSCSQTLNHNVMYWYQQKSSQAPKLLFHYYDKDFNNEADTPDNFQSRRPNTSFCFLDIRSPGLGDTAMYLCATSIDRWETQYFGPGTRLLVL.

The CDR3 DNA follows: TGTGCCATCATGAACAGTGCTGGAAACACCATATATTTT. Encoded protein: CAIMNSAGNTIYF. This chain connects TRBV10-3 to TRBJ1-3; D is undetermined. Germline CDR1 and CDR2: ENHRY and SYGVKD. The ends were cut back, 7 bases at V and 2 bases at J, with 9 bases in the middle. This CDR3 comprises 13 residues.

This clone was recorded a few times. The CDR3: CASSLLGTDAQYF. The CDR3 bases are TGTGCCAGCAGCCTCCTCGGGACGGACGCGCAGTATTTT. The chain carries TRBV5-6 and TRBJ2-3; perhaps D is TRBD1 or TRBD2 (5 bases each). This CDR3 has 13 residues. V was pared by 4 bases and J by 10 bases, with 16 bases between. Germline V gene sequence: CDR1 SGHDT, CDR2 YYEEEE. The whole variable domain, filled in from reference TRBV5-6 and TRBJ2-3, reads DAGVTQSPTHLIKTRGQQVTLRCSPKSGHDTVSWYQQALGQGPQFIFQYYEEEERQRGNFPDRFSGHQFPNYSSELNVNALLLGDSALYLCASSLLGTDAQYFGPGTRLTVL.

The V call is TRBV19, the J call TRBJ1-2, with D unresolved. The germline gives CDR1 LNHDA, CDR2 SQIVND (reference sequence). CDR3 length equals 15 residues. Trimming removed 6 bases at V and 7 bases at J, with 21 bases between. The CDR3 DNA reads as TGTGCCAGTAGCGCGACTTTGGGTACAAGGAGTGGCTACACCTTC. It is translated as CASSATLGTRSGYTF.

This chain links TRBV15 with TRBJ1-4; 7 bases agree with TRBD1. V shed 0 bases and J 0 bases; nucleotides not matched to a gene: 16. Germline CDR1 is LNHNV and CDR2 is YYDKDF (reference sequence). The CDR3 has 21 amino acids. The CDR3 protein is CATSRDRGHRGRGSTNEKLFF. The CDR3 nucleotides read TGTGCCACCAGCAGAGATCGGGGGCACAGGGGTAGGGGTTCAACTAATGAAAAACTGTTTTTT. The whole variable domain, remainder taken from reference TRBV15 and TRBJ1-4, is DAMVIQNPRYQVTQFGKPVTLSCSQTLNHNVMYWYQQKSSQAPKLLFHYYDKDFNNEADTPDNFQSRRPNTSFCFLDIRSPGLGDTAMYLCATSRDRGHRGRGSTNEKLFFGSGTQLSVL.

CDR3 protein: CASSGGDLAKNIQYF. The CDR3, as DNA: TGTGCCAGCAGCGGTGGGGATCTAGCCAAAAACATTCAGTACTTC. The chain couples TRBV9 to TRBJ2-4; no reliable D call. There are 15 residues in the CDR3. Germline V lookup: CDR1 SGDLS, CDR2 YYNGEE. The ends were cut back, 3 bases at V and 0 bases at J, with 10 bases in the middle.

This chain connects TRBV9 to TRBJ2-2; the D gene could be TRBD1 or TRBD2 (5 bases each). Trimming shortened V by 3 bases and J by 5 bases, and 20 bases separated the two germline ends. The V gene's germline CDR1 is SGDLS and CDR2 YYNGEE. CDR3 length: 17 residues. This CDR3 reads CASSGTTGRGRTGELFF. CDR3 nucleotide sequence: TGTGCCAGCAGCGGAACTACGGGACGGGGAAGGACCGGGGAGCTGTTTTTT.

This clone was detected only once. The V and J genes are TRBV6-5 and TRBJ1-2, with D uncertain. Germline-derived CDR1 and CDR2 are MNHEY and SVGAGI. V was trimmed by 10 bases and J by 1 base, leaving 13 bases between them. The CDR3 has 13 amino acids. The CDR3 here is CAIRSGSNYGYTF. Written as DNA, the CDR3 is TGTGCCATCCGTTCGGGCAGTAACTATGGCTACACCTTC.

The chain couples TRBV11-2 to TRBJ1-4; D ambiguous. Germline-derived CDR1 and CDR2 are SGHAT and FQNNGV. V lost 5 bases and J 0 bases, leaving 10 bases between the germline ends. The CDR3 runs to 15 residues. CDR3 sequence reads: CASSTTEATNEKLFF. The CDR3 nucleotides are TGTGCCAGCAGCACAACAGAAGCAACTAATGAAAAACTGTTTTTT.

The chain has TRBV6-6 and TRBJ2-7, with D possibly matching TRBD2 (6 bases). There are 14 residues in the CDR3. Per germline, CDR1 MNHNY and CDR2 SVGAGI (reference sequence). V was pared by 6 bases and J by 2 bases, with 14 bases between. The CDR3: CASRGGDTTYEQYF. DNA for the CDR3: TGTGCCAGCAGGGGGGGAGACACAACCTACGAGCAGTACTTC.

This sequence joins TRBV15 and TRBJ2-2; 10 positions agree with TRBD2. V dropped 8 bases and J dropped 5; count of bases not matched to a gene: 5. This CDR3 contains 14 residues. Looked up from germline, CDR1 is LNHNV and CDR2 is YYDKDF (reference sequence). In nucleotides, the CDR3 is TGTGCCACCGGGGCTAGCGGGAGTACCGGGGAGCTGTTTTTT. Its protein product is CATGASGSTGELFF.